These 29 T cell receptor beta chains share one sample of origin, sequenced in a study of blood T cell repertoires in COVID-19. TCRdb's copy holds only in-frame clones and misses some; the assay was immunoSEQ multiplex PCR. The sample records approximately 300,000 clones, around 90% being singletons. The sample was PBMCs or T cells enriched from blood (not recorded which). These receptors were obtained from a woman aged 18-29 years with acute COVID-19.

The chain couples TRBV25-1 to TRBJ1-4; a possible D gene is TRBD1 (5 bases). The CDR3 runs to 16 residues. Trimming cost V 4 bases and J 8 bases, with 20 bases left between them. The germline V gene has CDR1 MGHDK and CDR2 SYGVNS. The CDR3 region is CASSVDRKGTDEKLFF. The CDR3, as DNA: TGTGCCAGCAGTGTCGACAGAAAGGGAACTGACGAAAAACTGTTTTTT.

Concerning this clone itself: Other DNA sequences within the sample encode an identical CDR3. CDR3 in DNA: TGTGCCAGCAGCTCGGGACAGGGTGGCTATGGCTACACCTTC. As protein: CASSSGQGGYGYTF. This chain connects TRBV28 to TRBJ1-2, with 9 bases aligning to TRBD1. The V gene end was trimmed by 6 bases and the J gene end by 4 bases; junction bases not matched to a gene: 6. This CDR3 is 14 amino acids long. CDR1 is MDHEN, CDR2 SYDVKM, per germline.

The chain carries TRBV5-1 and TRBJ1-3, with D tentatively TRBD1 (6 bases). Germline CDR1 reads SGHRS; CDR2 reads YFSETQ. The V end was cut by 4 bases, the J end by 2 bases, with 10 bases between. The CDR3 totals 14 residues. The CDR3 loop reads CASSPGTTGNTIYF. Here the CDR3 DNA reads TGCGCCAGCAGCCCGGGGACAACTGGAAACACCATATATTTT. The whole variable domain, filled in from reference TRBV5-1 and TRBJ1-3, reads KAGVTQTPRYLIKTRGQQVTLSCSPISGHRSVSWYQQTPGQGLQFLFEYFSETQRNKGNFPGRFSGRQFSNSRSEMNVSTLELGDSALYLCASSPGTTGNTIYFGEGSWLTVV.

J is TRBJ1-1 and V is TRBV18; D gene unclear. CDR1 and CDR2 from the germline V gene are KGHSH and LQKENI. CDR3 length equals 14 residues. V was trimmed by 3 bases and J by 0 bases, leaving 8 bases between them. The CDR3 sequence is CASSPAPLNTEAFF. The CDR3 coding sequence is TGTGCCAGCTCACCCGCGCCTCTGAACACTGAAGCTTTCTTT.

About this clone itself: Different DNA sequences within this sample yield the same CDR3. The rearrangement links TRBV12-3 or TRBV12-4 to TRBJ1-1; D ambiguous. The V gene lost 2 bases and the J gene lost 4 bases, with 8 bases spanning the gap. This CDR3 is 13 amino acids long. CDR3 loop: CASSLNGGTEAFF. The CDR3 DNA sequence: TGTGCCAGCAGTTTAAATGGAGGCACTGAAGCTTTCTTT.

The V call is TRBV28, the J call TRBJ1-2; perhaps TRBD1 as D (5 bases). CDR1 is MDHEN and CDR2 is SYDVKM in the germline V gene. The CDR3 loop spans 12 amino acids. Trimming took off 9 bases at V and 5 bases at J, with 13 bases between the two ends. Written as DNA, the CDR3 is TGTGCCAGTAGGGGCAACGGATATGGCTACACCTTC. Encoded protein: CASRGNGYGYTF.

The chain joins TRBV5-1 to TRBJ2-2; TRBD2 matches at 14 bases. V trimming: 3 bases; J trimming: 3 bases; junction bases outside the gene matches: 4. Germline lookup yields CDR1 SGHRS and CDR2 YFSETQ. The CDR3 totals 17 residues. The CDR3 DNA is TGCGCCAGCAGCTGGGGACTAGCGGGAGTAGACACCGGGGAGCTGTTTTTT. Translation gives CASSWGLAGVDTGELFF. Combining the CDR3 with reference TRBV5-1 and TRBJ2-2 gives the whole variable domain KAGVTQTPRYLIKTRGQQVTLSCSPISGHRSVSWYQQTPGQGLQFLFEYFSETQRNKGNFPGRFSGRQFSNSRSEMNVSTLELGDSALYLCASSWGLAGVDTGELFFGEGSRLTVL.

This chain's CDR3 is CASSQETSGRSETQYF. CDR3 sequence (DNA): TGCGCCAGCAGCCAAGAGACTAGCGGGAGGTCGGAGACCCAGTACTTC. The rearrangement joins TRBV4-1 to TRBJ2-5; 13 bases fit TRBD2. The CDR3 has 16 residues. CDR1 is MGHRA, CDR2 YSYEKL, per germline. The junction had 3 bases not matched to a gene; V was cut back by 0 bases and J by 5 bases.

The V and J genes are TRBV20-1 and TRBJ2-1; a possible D gene is TRBD1 (5 bases). V lost 6 bases and J 3 bases, leaving 6 bases between the germline ends. CDR1 DFQATT and CDR2 SNEGSKA come from the germline V gene (reference sequence). This CDR3 is built from 11 residues. The CDR3 nucleotides are TGCAGTGCCGACAGCTACAATGAGCAGTTCTTC. This codes for CSADSYNEQFF.

The gene calls are TRBV28 and TRBJ2-2, with D perhaps TRBD1 (6 bases). The CDR3 contains 13 residues. V lost 7 bases and J 4 bases, leaving 10 bases between the germline ends. Germline loops: CDR1 MDHEN, CDR2 SYDVKM. CDR3 region: CASITGSTGELFF. The CDR3 DNA follows: TGTGCCAGCATCACAGGGAGCACCGGGGAGCTGTTTTTT.

This clone appeared a single time. This rearrangement joins TRBV27 to TRBJ1-3; TRBD1 agrees at 7 bases. The germline V gene has CDR1 MNHEY and CDR2 SMNVEV (reference sequence). This CDR3 has 18 amino acids. V shed 6 bases and J 4 bases; nucleotides not matched to a gene: 18. DNA of the CDR3: TGTGCCAGCAGCTCAACAGGGGCTGGCTTGGGGGTCGGAAACACCATATATTTT. Translation gives CASSSTGAGLGVGNTIYF.

The J gene is TRBJ1-2, the V gene TRBV7-3; D unclear. CDR1 is SGHTA, CDR2 FQGTGA, per germline. CDR3 length: 14 residues. Between the trimmed V and J ends, which lost 6 bases and 4 bases, there was a span of 15 bases. The CDR3 sequence is CASSPHEGGYGYTF. The CDR3 nucleotides read TGTGCCAGCAGTCCCCATGAGGGAGGCTATGGCTACACCTTC.

The chain is built from TRBV2 and TRBJ2-7, with 9 bases matching TRBD1. CDR3 length: 13 amino acids. V shed 5 bases and J 7 bases; nucleotides not matched to a gene: 6. Germline lookup yields CDR1 SNHLY and CDR2 FYNNEI. The CDR3 sequence: CASSQQGAGEQYF. DNA for the CDR3: TGTGCCAGCAGTCAACAGGGGGCGGGAGAGCAGTACTTC.

The chain is built from TRBV6-5 and TRBJ2-5; 12 bases line up with TRBD2. Unmatched junction bases numbered 7, after V lost 6 bases and J lost 5 bases. Germline V gene sequence: CDR1 MNHEY, CDR2 SVGAGI. This CDR3 spans 15 amino acids. This CDR3 reads CASRSASGRGETQYF. The CDR3 DNA is TGTGCCAGCAGATCGGCTAGCGGGAGGGGGGAGACCCAGTACTTC.

The chain uses TRBV27 and TRBJ2-7, with TRBD2 matching over 7 bases. V was pared by 6 bases and J by 3 bases, with 8 bases of the junction left unmatched. Germline CDR1 MNHEY, CDR2 SMNVEV (reference sequence). The CDR3 extends over 14 amino acids. The CDR3: CASRGRGTFYEQYF. The CDR3 DNA sequence: TGTGCCAGCAGAGGGCGGGGGACGTTCTACGAGCAGTACTTC.

This sequence joins TRBV7-9 and TRBJ1-1; no clear D. Germline V lookup: CDR1 SEHNR, CDR2 FQNEAQ (reference sequence). V lost 2 bases, J lost 8 bases, and 6 bases lay in between. The CDR3 covers 11 residues. DNA for the CDR3: TGTGCCAGCAGCTTAACATCGGAAGCTTTCTTT. As protein: CASSLTSEAFF.

This sequence joins TRBV5-5 and TRBJ1-1; TRBD1 agrees at 9 bases. V trimming: 4 bases; J trimming: 5 bases; junction bases outside the gene matches: 12. Germline CDR1 is SGHKS and CDR2 is YYEKEE (reference sequence). This CDR3 is 16 amino acids long. In DNA, the CDR3 is TGTGCCAGCAGCCCGCCTTTATGGACAGGGGAAACTGAAGCTTTCTTT. It is translated as CASSPPLWTGETEAFF.

The chain is built from TRBV18 and TRBJ2-1, with D possibly matching TRBD2 (6 bases). Germline assignment: CDR1 KGHSH and CDR2 LQKENI. The CDR3 runs to 14 residues. V lost 3 bases to trimming and J lost 7 bases, with 13 bases between them. CDR3 bases: TGTGCCAGCTCACCGGGAGCAGGGAGGAATGAGCAGTTCTTC. This gives the protein CASSPGAGRNEQFF.

The chain employs TRBV5-4 and TRBJ1-2; no clear D gene. The CDR3 length is 16 residues. Germline CDR1 and CDR2: SGHNT and YYREEE (reference sequence). Trimming cost V 1 base and J 6 bases, with 19 bases left between them. CDR3 sequence: CASSLTVSASGNGYTF. The CDR3 DNA sequence: TGTGCCAGCAGCTTGACGGTGAGTGCGTCGGGGAATGGCTACACCTTC.

The chain carries TRBV19 and TRBJ2-5; a possible D gene is TRBD1 (6 bases). V was cut by 4 bases and J by 6 bases, with 15 bases left in between. The CDR3 runs 14 residues. From germline, CDR1 is LNHDA and CDR2 SQIVND (reference sequence). The CDR3: CASSTTQGRKTQYF. CDR3 nucleotides: TGTGCCAGTAGTACCACACAGGGACGGAAGACCCAGTACTTC.

The chain joins TRBV27 to TRBJ2-6; TRBD1 is a possible D gene (6 bases). CDR3 size: 19 residues. Trimming cost V 7 bases and J 0 bases, with 22 bases left between them. Germline CDR1 and CDR2: MNHEY and SMNVEV (reference sequence). This chain's CDR3 is CASKLYRGSGSSGANVLTF. The CDR3 coding sequence is TGTGCCAGCAAACTATATAGGGGGAGTGGTAGCTCTGGGGCCAACGTCCTGACTTTC.

This clone was recorded once. The chain recombines TRBV6-1 with TRBJ1-2; D might be TRBD1 (5 bases). V was pared by 2 bases and J by 3 bases, with 13 bases between. The CDR3 loop spans 15 amino acids. The germline CDR1 and CDR2 sequences are MNHNS and SASEGT. The CDR3 here is CASSESRGTDYGYTF. The CDR3 DNA reads TGTGCCAGCAGTGAATCTCGGGGGACGGACTATGGCTACACCTTC.

The chain joins TRBV28 to TRBJ1-1, with 7 bases lining up with TRBD1. The CDR3 is 14 residues long. Germline-derived CDR1 and CDR2 are MDHEN and SYDVKM. Losses at the gene ends were 6 bases for V and 4 bases for J; bases not matched to a gene: 8. The CDR3 loop is CASSPTGVFTEAFF. The CDR3 region has the DNA TGTGCCAGCAGCCCCACAGGGGTTTTCACTGAAGCTTTCTTT.

V and J are TRBV5-1 and TRBJ1-1; TRBD1 is a possible D gene (6 bases). The CDR3 has 11 residues. Germline CDR1 is SGHRS and CDR2 is YFSETQ. V was trimmed by 1 base and J by 8 bases, leaving 6 bases between them. The chain's CDR3 is CASSLTGEAFF. DNA of the CDR3: TGCGCCAGCAGCTTGACAGGGGAAGCTTTCTTT.

V gene TRBV28 combines with J gene TRBJ2-1; 7 bases are a match to TRBD2. CDR1 and CDR2 from the germline V gene are MDHEN and SYDVKM. Germline trimming cut 1 base from V and 5 bases from J; bases unmatched to any gene: 8. CDR3 length: 16 amino acids. This CDR3 reads CASSLLGLADNNEQFF. CDR3 coding DNA: TGTGCCAGCAGTTTATTGGGTCTAGCGGATAACAATGAGCAGTTCTTC.

The chain recombines TRBV6-1 with TRBJ1-1; no clear D. V dropped 3 bases and J dropped 6 bases, with 11 bases sitting between them. This CDR3 has 13 amino acids. The germline V gene has CDR1 MNHNS and CDR2 SASEGT. Here the CDR3 DNA reads TGTGCCAGCAGTGAGATAGGAGTCTCTGAAGCTTTCTTT. Translated, it gives CASSEIGVSEAFF.

The CDR3 protein is CASTRDRGYGYTF. CDR3 nucleotide sequence: TGTGCCAGTACGAGGGACAGGGGCTATGGCTACACCTTC. The rearrangement links TRBV19 to TRBJ1-2, with TRBD1 identical over 10 bases. Germline V CDR1 and CDR2: LNHDA, SQIVND (reference sequence). V shed 7 bases and J 4 bases; nucleotides not matched to a gene: 3. The CDR3 is made up of 13 amino acids.

This sequence joins TRBV28 and TRBJ1-5; the match to TRBD1 covers 7 bases. There are 18 residues in the CDR3. V lost 6 bases, J lost 0 bases, and 14 bases stayed unmatched. Germline-derived CDR1 and CDR2 are MDHEN and SYDVKM. This chain's CDR3 is CASSLRDRSRHSNQPQHF. CDR3 coding DNA: TGTGCCAGCAGCCTCCGGGACAGAAGCCGTCATAGCAATCAGCCCCAGCATTTT. Combining the CDR3 with reference TRBV28 and TRBJ1-5 gives the whole variable domain DVKVTQSSRYLVKRTGEKVFLECVQDMDHENMFWYRQDPGLGLRLIYFSYDVKMKEKGDIPEGYSVSREKKERFSLILESASTNQTSMYLCASSLRDRSRHSNQPQHFGDGTRLSIL.

The chain combines TRBV28 with TRBJ1-4; D gene unclear. The germline V gene has CDR1 MDHEN and CDR2 SYDVKM. CDR3 length equals 13 residues. Trimming stripped 6 bases from V and 11 bases from J, with 16 bases between. The CDR3 protein is CASSTSPRSKLFF. In nucleotides, the CDR3 is TGTGCCAGCAGCACCTCCCCGCGAAGTAAACTGTTTTTT.